These 22 T cell receptor beta chains originate from one sample sequenced in a study of neurological immune-mediated disorders. Using its own MiXCR run on the 5' RACE reads, TCRdb lists one record per CDR3 protein. The sample shows 50,000 to 80,000 distinct CDR3 sequences, 3.5% to 5.5% of them seen only once. The sequenced sample consisted of PBMCs. All receptors come from a man aged 25 to 40 with multiple sclerosis.

This clonotype was seen repeatedly, ten times or more. The chain joins TRBV12-3 or TRBV12-4 to TRBJ1-2; 9 bases line up with TRBD1. This CDR3 spans 14 amino acids. J gave up 8 bases and V 5 bases, and 9 bases lay outside the gene matches. The CDR3 loop is CASSLGQGSFGYTF. In DNA, the CDR3 is TGTGCCAGCAGTCTGGGACAGGGTAGCTTCGGCTACACCTTC.

This clonotype has more than one count but fewer than ten. The rearrangement joins TRBV7-2 to TRBJ1-2; D gene unclear. This CDR3 is built from 14 residues. Germline CDR1 and CDR2: SGHTA and FQGNSA. With 0 bases removed from V and 7 bases from J, the gap between germline ends came to 12 bases. The CDR3 nucleotides are TGTGCCAGCAGCTTAGCATCTGCCATTGGTGGCTACACCTTC. Encoded protein: CASSLASAIGGYTF.

This clonotype was counted between two and nine times. The CDR3 protein is CAWSVVPSIGNTIYF. CDR3 nucleotides: TGTGCCTGGAGTGTAGTCCCCTCTATTGGAAACACCATATATTTT. The genes are TRBV30 and TRBJ1-3; D call uncertain. This CDR3 has 15 residues. V shed 0 bases and J shed 3 bases, with 12 bases lying between them. Germline loops: CDR1 GTSNPN, CDR2 SVGIG (reference sequence).

In its sample, this clonotype was seen many times. The V gene is TRBV7-9, the J gene TRBJ1-1; D is ambiguous. V lost 1 base to trimming and J lost 8 bases, with 11 bases between them. The CDR3 runs 13 residues. The V gene's germline CDR1 is SEHNR and CDR2 FQNEAQ (reference sequence). CDR3 amino acids: CASSLVQSTEAFF. The DNA of the CDR3 is TGTGCCAGCAGCTTAGTACAAAGCACCGAAGCTTTCTTT.

V is TRBV11-1 and J is TRBJ1-6, with a possible D match to TRBD1 (5 bases). The CDR3 spans 13 residues. Trimming removed 3 bases from V and 7 bases from J, with 7 bases in between. Germline CDR1 SGHAT, CDR2 FQDESV (reference sequence). CDR3 sequence reads: CASSLPGNSPLHF. The CDR3 bases are TGTGCCAGCAGCTTGCCAGGGAATTCACCCCTCCACTTT.

This clonotype was seen at least ten times. The chain joins TRBV12-3 or TRBV12-4 to TRBJ1-4, with TRBD1 matching over 7 bases. The length of the CDR3 is 17 residues. The trim removed 5 bases at V and 3 bases at J, leaving 12 bases unmatched. For the CDR3, the DNA is TGTGCCAGCAGTCCACCCCAGGGGGGGAGGGCTAATGAAAAACTGTTTTTT. It yields the protein CASSPPQGGRANEKLFF.

This clonotype was counted many times. The chain is built from TRBV7-9 and TRBJ2-6, with D perhaps TRBD1 (6 bases). The CDR3 extends over 16 amino acids. Trimming took 5 bases from V and 2 from J, leaving 13 bases between them. CDR1 and CDR2 from the germline V gene are SEHNR and FQNEAQ (reference sequence). The CDR3 nucleotides read TGTGCCAGCAGCCGAGTTGGGGGCGCTGGGGCCAACGTCCTGACTTTC. Encoded protein: CASSRVGGAGANVLTF.

This clonotype was observed a handful of times. The chain couples TRBV9 to TRBJ1-1; 8 nucleotides align to TRBD1. V trimming: 4 bases; J trimming: 5 bases; junction bases outside the gene matches: 7. This CDR3 comprises 14 residues. Germline CDR1 SGDLS, CDR2 YYNGEE. This CDR3 is CASSPRTGQTEAFF. DNA of the CDR3: TGTGCCAGCAGCCCCCGGACAGGGCAAACTGAAGCTTTCTTT.

This clonotype was observed many times. The chain recombines TRBV14 with TRBJ2-3; D not resolved. The CDR3 is made up of 12 amino acids. Trimming left V 0 bases short and J 11 bases short, with 9 bases between. The V gene's germline CDR1 is SGHDN and CDR2 FVKESK. Here the CDR3 reads CASSQDHKGQYF. CDR3 sequence (DNA): TGTGCCAGCAGCCAAGATCATAAGGGGCAGTATTTT.

This clonotype has a count of ten or more. The gene calls are TRBV10-3 and TRBJ1-1; perhaps TRBD1 as D (6 bases). Trimming shortened V by 6 bases and J by 3 bases, and 11 bases separated the two germline ends. Germline V gene lookup returns CDR1 ENHRY and CDR2 SYGVKD. There are 13 residues in the CDR3. CDR3: CAISQDSYTEAFF. Here the CDR3 DNA reads TGTGCCATCAGCCAGGACAGTTACACTGAAGCTTTCTTT.

This clonotype has ten or more counts. The V call is TRBV9, the J call TRBJ1-1, with D unresolved. The V end lost 0 bases, the J end lost 5 bases, and 11 bases lay between the germline ends. Germline V gives CDR1 SGDLS, CDR2 YYNGEE. The length of the CDR3 is 14 residues. The CDR3 sequence is CASSVEAVGTEAFF. The DNA of the CDR3 is TGTGCCAGCAGCGTAGAAGCCGTTGGGACTGAAGCTTTCTTT.

This clonotype was counted a few times. This chain connects TRBV18 to TRBJ2-6, with no clear D. The germline V gene encodes CDR1 KGHSH and CDR2 LQKENI. The V end lost 3 bases, the J end lost 0 bases, and 15 bases lay between the germline ends. The CDR3 is made up of 18 amino acids. The DNA of the CDR3 is TGTGCCAGCTCACCCCCAGGAGTCCACCTCTCTGGGGCCAACGTCCTGACTTTC. Translating gives CASSPPGVHLSGANVLTF.

In this sample, this clonotype turned up many times. The V and J genes are TRBV20-1 and TRBJ2-3, with TRBD2 matching over 9 bases. Per the germline V gene, CDR1 is DFQATT and CDR2 is SNEGSKA (reference sequence). Trimming removed 1 base from V and 0 bases from J; junction bases left unmatched: 14. This CDR3 region has 19 residues. The CDR3 bases are TGCAGTGCTAGAGTTTTATTGCGGCTAGCGGGGACAAGCACAGATACGCAGTATTTT. Translation gives CSARVLLRLAGTSTDTQYF.

This clonotype was seen many times. The chain combines TRBV20-1 with TRBJ2-3; no definite D call. The germline gives CDR1 DFQATT, CDR2 SNEGSKA (reference sequence). V was trimmed by 1 base and J by 2 bases, leaving 10 bases between them. CDR3 length: 14 amino acids. This chain's CDR3 is CSARVLLLTDTQYF. CDR3 nucleotides: TGCAGTGCTAGAGTTTTGCTTCTCACAGATACGCAGTATTTT.

This clonotype was seen at least ten times. The gene calls are TRBV5-1 and TRBJ1-1; 8 bases agree with TRBD1. V dropped 4 bases and J dropped 5; count of bases not matched to a gene: 10. The CDR3 contains 15 residues. From germline, CDR1 is SGHRS and CDR2 YFSETQ. As DNA, the CDR3 is TGCGCCAGCAGCCCCGGACAGGGCGGAGGTACTGAAGCTTTCTTT. Translating it yields CASSPGQGGGTEAFF.

Ten or more counts support this clonotype. The chain combines TRBV25-1 with TRBJ1-1; D possibly corresponds to TRBD1 (6 bases). CDR3 length: 14 residues. Trimming pared 5 bases from V and 1 base from J, leaving 11 bases between. CDR1 and CDR2 from the germline V gene are MGHDK and SYGVNS. The CDR3 is CASSITGTNTEAFF. The CDR3 region has the DNA TGTGCCAGCAGTATTACAGGGACGAACACTGAAGCTTTCTTT.

This clonotype counts as medium-sized. This chain links TRBV10-3 with TRBJ2-7, with 8 nucleotides matching TRBD1. The germline CDR1 and CDR2 sequences are ENHRY and SYGVKD. V was pared by 2 bases and J by 2 bases, with 5 bases of the junction left unmatched. The CDR3 spans 15 residues. CDR3 region: CAISERGTGTYEQYF. CDR3 DNA sequence: TGTGCCATCAGTGAGCGGGGGACAGGCACCTACGAGCAGTACTTC.

The chain uses TRBV11-2 and TRBJ1-1, with 9 bases aligning to TRBD1. The CDR3 contains 15 residues. The V gene's germline CDR1 is SGHAT and CDR2 FQNNGV. V shed 1 base and J 4 bases; nucleotides not matched to a gene: 4. The CDR3 nucleotides are TGTGCCAGCAGCTTAGTCTACAGGGGGCGCACTGAAGCTTTCTTT. Encoded protein: CASSLVYRGRTEAFF.

Notes on this clonotype: A read error may be the cause here, since a much bigger clone is one base away. V is TRBV10-3 and J is TRBJ1-1, with a weak D call TRBD1 (5 bases). The CDR3 has 15 residues. V lost 7 bases, J lost 4 bases, and 19 bases lay in between. From germline, CDR1 is ENHRY and CDR2 SYGVKD. The CDR3 DNA reads TGTGCCATCAATCGCGCAGGAAAGGGGAGCACTGAAGCTTTCTTT. As protein: CAINRAGKGSTEAFF.

This clonotype has ten or more counts. This chain joins TRBV4-1 and TRBJ1-5; D not resolved. The CDR3 extends over 17 amino acids. In germline, CDR1 is MGHRA, CDR2 YSYEKL. Between the trimmed V and J ends, which lost 2 bases and 2 bases, there was a span of 16 bases. The chain's CDR3 is CASSQSGRRAGNQPQHF. Here the CDR3 DNA reads TGCGCCAGCAGCCAAAGTGGCAGACGGGCAGGCAATCAGCCCCAGCATTTT.

This clonotype was observed at least ten times. The CDR3 region is CASSHHRDLSGDTQYF. CDR3 in DNA: TGTGCCAGCAGCCACCACCGGGACTTAAGTGGAGATACGCAGTATTTT. This chain connects TRBV3-1 to TRBJ2-3, with D perhaps TRBD2 (6 bases). Germline CDR1 is LGHDT and CDR2 is YNNKEL (reference sequence). There are 16 residues in the CDR3. Trimming stripped 3 bases from V and 5 bases from J, with 18 bases between.

This clonotype was counted at least ten times. The CDR3, as DNA: TGTGCCAGCAGAGATGGACTCGTTCACGAGCAGTTCTTC. Translated: CASRDGLVHEQFF. V is TRBV7-9 and J is TRBJ2-1; perhaps TRBD2 as D (5 bases). The CDR3 has 13 amino acids. V gave up 6 bases and J gave up 10 bases, with 16 bases separating them. Germline CDR1 SEHNR, CDR2 FQNEAQ (reference sequence).